These 22 T cell receptor beta chains were sequenced from one sample in a study of cytomegalovirus exposure and HLA in healthy donors. A multiplex PCR was run with 60 Vbeta primers and 13 Jbeta primers. Libraries were prepared by immunoSEQ multiplex PCR; TCRdb keeps only in-frame clonotypes and omits some of them. The sample lists 200,000 to 250,000 clones; 70% to 85% were seen once. The sequenced sample was PBMCs. The receptors come from a woman aged 60 to 75 in good health and CMV-seropositive.

V and J are TRBV7-2 and TRBJ2-5; TRBD2 matches at 7 bases. With 3 bases clipped from V and 4 bases from J, the junction kept 11 bases outside the gene matches. CDR3 length: 16 amino acids. Germline-derived CDR1 and CDR2 are SGHTA and FQGNSA. CDR3 sequence reads: CASSFWSGNLAETQYF. Here the CDR3 DNA reads TGTGCCAGCAGCTTTTGGAGCGGGAATCTGGCAGAGACCCAGTACTTC.

The chain combines TRBV5-1 with TRBJ2-1; 8 nucleotides agree with TRBD1. Germline loops: CDR1 SGHRS, CDR2 YFSETQ. With V trimmed by 5 bases and J by 3 bases, 4 bases remained unmatched. CDR3 length equals 14 residues. The CDR3: CASSTGTGYNEQFF. The DNA of the CDR3 is TGCGCCAGCAGTACCGGGACAGGCTACAATGAGCAGTTCTTC.

This clone was observed a few times. V and J are TRBV7-2 and TRBJ2-3; 10 bases agree with TRBD2. The CDR3 contains 15 residues. Germline V gives CDR1 SGHTA, CDR2 FQGNSA. V lost 5 bases to trimming and J lost 6 bases; unmatched junction nucleotides: 8. CDR3 protein: CASSLRTSGRDTQYF. CDR3 in DNA: TGTGCCAGCAGCCTGAGGACTAGCGGCAGGGATACGCAGTATTTT.

The chain links TRBV5-1 to TRBJ2-1; D is possibly TRBD2 (6 bases). CDR1 is SGHRS, CDR2 YFSETQ, per germline. V lost 4 bases to trimming and J lost 0 bases, with 14 bases between them. The CDR3 is 16 residues long. This CDR3 is CASSPLDGSSYNEQFF. The CDR3 DNA follows: TGCGCCAGCAGCCCCCTTGACGGGAGCTCCTACAATGAGCAGTTCTTC.

This chain connects TRBV30 to TRBJ2-1, with D uncertain. The CDR3 extends over 12 amino acids. The V end was cut by 0 bases, the J end by 15 bases, with 15 bases between. Germline-derived CDR1 and CDR2 are GTSNPN and SVGIG (reference sequence). The CDR3 reads CAWSVLAHVPFF. The CDR3 DNA reads TGTGCCTGGAGTGTACTTGCCCACGTGCCGTTCTTC.

This clone was recorded a few times. The rearrangement links TRBV29-1 to TRBJ1-1; 8 bases fit TRBD1. V lost 7 bases to trimming and J lost 11 bases; unmatched junction nucleotides: 6. The CDR3 covers 10 residues. Germline CDR1 SQVTM, CDR2 ANQGSEA. CDR3 nucleotide sequence: TGCAGCGCACTCACAGGGGGGGCTTTCTTT. It specifies CSALTGGAFF.

CDR3 region: CASSSTGLLYNEQFF. CDR3 sequence (DNA): TGTGCCAGCAGTTCAACGGGACTCCTCTACAATGAGCAGTTCTTC. The chain couples TRBV27 to TRBJ2-1; TRBD2 might be the D (6 bases). The V gene lost 4 bases and the J gene lost 3 bases, with 13 bases spanning the gap. The CDR3 runs to 15 residues. Germline CDR1 MNHEY, CDR2 SMNVEV (reference sequence).

The genes are TRBV5-1 and TRBJ2-2; 9 bases fit TRBD1. Germline trimming cut 6 bases from V and 7 bases from J; bases unmatched to any gene: 13. CDR1 and CDR2 from the germline V gene are SGHRS and YFSETQ. This CDR3 has 16 amino acids. The CDR3: CASKLEETGGFGELFF. CDR3 nucleotides: TGCGCCAGCAAGCTTGAGGAGACAGGGGGGTTCGGGGAGCTGTTTTTT.

The chain has TRBV28 and TRBJ2-7; TRBD2 agrees at 10 bases. The CDR3 loop spans 16 amino acids. Per the germline V gene, CDR1 is MDHEN and CDR2 is SYDVKM. With 2 bases clipped from V and 6 bases from J, the junction kept 10 bases outside the gene matches. The CDR3 DNA is TGTGCCAGCAGTTTAATACTAGCGGGGCTCCAACCCGAGCAGTACTTC. It is translated as CASSLILAGLQPEQYF.

The chain combines TRBV30 with TRBJ2-7, with 10 bases aligning to TRBD1. V dropped 5 bases and J dropped 4; count of bases not matched to a gene: 5. CDR3 size: 13 residues. The germline V gene encodes CDR1 GTSNPN and CDR2 SVGIG (reference sequence). CDR3 protein: CAWDRGRSYEQYF. CDR3 in DNA: TGTGCCTGGGACAGGGGGCGCTCGTACGAGCAGTACTTC.

The V gene is TRBV14, the J gene TRBJ1-1, with a weak D call TRBD1 (6 bases). This CDR3 has 14 residues. The germline V and J ends were trimmed by 6 bases and 2 bases, with 13 bases remaining between them. From germline, CDR1 is SGHDN and CDR2 FVKESK. The CDR3 spells CASSPQGRNTEAFF. The CDR3 DNA follows: TGTGCCAGCAGTCCACAGGGAAGAAACACTGAAGCTTTCTTT.

This chain uses TRBV29-1 with TRBJ2-5; 11 bases match TRBD1. The CDR3 length is 14 residues. The germline V gene has CDR1 SQVTM and CDR2 ANQGSEA. With V trimmed by 7 bases and J by 5 bases, 9 bases remained unmatched. The CDR3 region is CSAWDRGNLETQYF. CDR3 DNA: TGCAGCGCCTGGGACAGGGGGAATCTGGAGACCCAGTACTTC.

This chain joins TRBV6-5 and TRBJ2-3; 8 bases line up with TRBD2. There are 16 residues in the CDR3. V was pared by 4 bases and J by 2 bases, with 8 bases of the junction left unmatched. Looked up from germline, CDR1 is MNHEY and CDR2 is SVGAGI. Written as DNA, the CDR3 is TGTGCCAGCAGTTCTATAGAGCGGGAGAACACAGATACGCAGTATTTT. This sequence encodes CASSSIERENTDTQYF.

This sequence joins TRBV27 and TRBJ2-5, with TRBD1 as a possible D gene (6 bases). Germline assignment: CDR1 MNHEY and CDR2 SMNVEV (reference sequence). Between the trimmed V and J ends, which lost 6 bases and 1 base, there was a span of 15 bases. This CDR3 is built from 15 residues. The chain's CDR3 is CASRQGPNRQETQYF. CDR3 coding DNA: TGTGCCAGCAGACAGGGACCTAATCGCCAAGAGACCCAGTACTTC.

This clone was detected only a few times. V gene TRBV30 combines with J gene TRBJ2-5, with TRBD2 matching 9 bases. Per germline, CDR1 GTSNPN and CDR2 SVGIG (reference sequence). The CDR3 totals 16 residues. The ends lost 0 bases at V and 4 bases at J; junction bases unmatched: 9. Here the CDR3 reads CAWSVRGGRAGETQYF. The CDR3 DNA sequence: TGTGCCTGGAGTGTACGAGGCGGGAGGGCCGGAGAGACCCAGTACTTC. Full variable domain (outside the CDR3, taken from reference TRBV30 and TRBJ2-5): SQTIHQWPATLVQPVGSPLSLECTVEGTSNPNLYWYRQAAGRGLQLLFYSVGIGQISSEVPQNLSASRPQDRQFILSSKKLLLSDSGFYLCAWSVRGGRAGETQYFGPGTRLLVL.

V and J are TRBV13 and TRBJ2-7, with 9 bases matching TRBD1. Germline V CDR1 and CDR2: PRHDT, FYEKMQ (reference sequence). The CDR3 contains 13 residues. V shed 4 bases and J 4 bases; nucleotides not matched to a gene: 2. The DNA of the CDR3 is TGTGCCAGCAGCTGGGACAGGGATTACGAGCAGTACTTC. This encodes CASSWDRDYEQYF.

The gene calls are TRBV5-6 and TRBJ2-7; the D gene is possibly TRBD2 (5 bases). Germline V gives CDR1 SGHDT, CDR2 YYEEEE. CDR3 length: 13 amino acids. V dropped 3 bases and J dropped 8 bases, with 15 bases sitting between them. This CDR3 is CASSYGGSGQQYF. The CDR3, as DNA: TGTGCCAGCAGCTACGGAGGATCCGGGCAGCAGTACTTC.

The chain carries TRBV4-2 and TRBJ2-1, with D perhaps matching TRBD2 (6 bases). The V gene's germline CDR1 is LGHNA and CDR2 YNFKEQ. Trimming stripped 4 bases from V and 3 bases from J, with 25 bases between. The length of the CDR3 is 19 residues. This chain's CDR3 is CASSLPHEATSMNYNEQFF. In nucleotides, the CDR3 is TGTGCCAGCAGCCTTCCCCACGAAGCTACTAGCATGAACTACAATGAGCAGTTCTTC.

The chain uses TRBV19 and TRBJ1-1; TRBD1 aligns across 8 bases. The CDR3 runs to 13 residues. CDR1 is LNHDA and CDR2 is SQIVND in the germline V gene (reference sequence). Trimming took 6 bases from V and 5 from J; bases not matched to a gene: 5. CDR3 in amino acids: CASRTGALTEAFF. CDR3 in DNA: TGTGCCAGTAGGACAGGGGCTCTAACTGAAGCTTTCTTT.

The chain joins TRBV30 to TRBJ1-5; a weak D match, TRBD1 (6 bases). Germline V gene data show CDR1 as GTSNPN and CDR2 as SVGIG (reference sequence). The CDR3 spans 13 residues. Trimming took 1 base from V and 3 from J, leaving 7 bases between them. CDR3 coding DNA: TGTGCCTGGAGTGGACAGGTCAATCAGCCCCAGCATTTT. Its translation is CAWSGQVNQPQHF.

The chain has TRBV7-3 and TRBJ2-1; TRBD2 matches at 13 bases. CDR3 length: 15 amino acids. J was trimmed by 6 bases and V by 4 bases; bases with no gene match: 3. Germline-derived CDR1 and CDR2 are SGHTA and FQGTGA. The CDR3 region is CASSSGLAGANEQFF. CDR3 nucleotides: TGTGCCAGCAGCTCAGGACTAGCGGGGGCCAATGAGCAGTTCTTC.

This sequence joins TRBV7-3 and TRBJ2-3; a weak D match, TRBD2 (7 bases). V lost 2 bases to trimming and J lost 9 bases, with 15 bases between them. Germline lookup yields CDR1 SGHTA and CDR2 FQGTGA. The CDR3 totals 14 residues. CDR3 nucleotide sequence: TGTGCCAGCAGCTTAGGGGGGGGGCACAGAACGCAGTATTTT. This sequence encodes CASSLGGGHRTQYF.